What follows is one T cell receptor beta chain and its context. Its matching antigen is unknown. The authors amplified TCR beta CDR3 regions, and they did so from RNA transcripts for repertoire sequencing. Amplification began with first-round RT-PCR using HTBI primers, then second-round multiplex PCR was performed. TCRdb reanalysed the multiplex PCR reads using MiXCR and keeps one entry per CDR3 protein. The data hold about 210,000 distinct CDR3 sequences, with around 30% observed a single time. The germline gives CDR1 MNHEY, CDR2 SVGEGT. This CDR3 is built from 13 residues. V lost 2 bases to trimming and J lost 3 bases, with 7 bases between them. The record originates from a study of Graves' ophthalmopathy and Graves' hyperthyroidism. About the research overall: Prior to any treatment, peripheral blood was collected at the time of initial diagnosis.

Researchers turned away patients with other autoimmune diseases, uncontrolled infections, pregnancy or lactation. The PBMC fraction was derived from over 9 ml of fresh peripheral blood. The study's findings and limits: Most thyroid clonotypes expanded beyond 0.001 frequency were also found in blood.

This TCR came from a man between 50 and 59 years old with Graves' ophthalmopathy. The sample taken for sequencing was peripheral blood. The chain has TRBV6-2 or TRBV6-3 and TRBJ1-2, with D unresolved. CDR3 protein: CASSYAGDYGYTF. Here the CDR3 DNA reads TGTGCCAGCAGTTACGCCGGGGACTATGGCTACACCTTC.